A single sample is the source of the 14 T cell receptor beta chains below, sequenced in a study of T cell responses to AZD1222 COVID-19 vaccine. Sequencing used immunoSEQ multiplex PCR; TCRdb keeps in-frame clones, though not all of them. This table has roughly 60,000 clones, 65% to 90% appearing once. This material consisted of peripheral blood, taken on day 0 of AZD1222 vaccination. The receptors shown here come from an adult in good health.

The chain has TRBV19 and TRBJ2-2; TRBD2 aligns across 9 bases. The junction had 7 bases not matched to a gene; V was cut back by 4 bases and J by 7 bases. Germline assignment: CDR1 LNHDA and CDR2 SQIVND (reference sequence). CDR3 size: 15 residues. DNA of the CDR3: TGTGCCAGTAGTACATTAGCGGGAGAGATCGGGGAGCTGTTTTTT. This sequence encodes CASSTLAGEIGELFF.

The rearrangement joins TRBV5-4 to TRBJ1-3, with TRBD1 as a possible D gene (6 bases). CDR1 SGHNT and CDR2 YYREEE come from the germline V gene (reference sequence). The CDR3 runs 17 residues. V lost 4 bases and J lost 1, with 18 bases in between. The CDR3 protein is CASSPRAGALSGNTIYF. For the CDR3, the DNA is TGTGCCAGCAGCCCCCGGGCAGGGGCCTTATCTGGAAACACCATATATTTT.

The chain is built from TRBV9 and TRBJ2-1; 7 nucleotides align to TRBD2. Germline CDR1 and CDR2: SGDLS and YYNGEE. V shed 2 bases, J shed 8 bases, and the junction held 10 bases outside the gene matches. CDR3 length equals 15 residues. CDR3 coding DNA: TGTGCCAGCAGCGTGGGGGGAGGGTACTTGGATGAGCAGTTCTTC. As protein: CASSVGGGYLDEQFF.

The V gene is TRBV28, the J gene TRBJ1-3; weak D call: TRBD1 (6 bases). V was clipped by 4 bases and J by 0 bases, with 10 bases between them. Germline assignment: CDR1 MDHEN and CDR2 SYDVKM. This CDR3 region has 15 residues. DNA of the CDR3: TGTGCCAGCAGTTCTGGACAGATCTCTGGAAACACCATATATTTT. It specifies CASSSGQISGNTIYF. Complete variable domain (other parts from reference TRBV28 and TRBJ1-3): DVKVTQSSRYLVKRTGEKVFLECVQDMDHENMFWYRQDPGLGLRLIYFSYDVKMKEKGDIPEGYSVSREKKERFSLILESASTNQTSMYLCASSSGQISGNTIYFGEGSWLTVV.

The V gene is TRBV6-5, the J gene TRBJ1-5; possible D gene TRBD1, 6 bases. The V gene's germline CDR1 is MNHEY and CDR2 SVGAGI. V dropped 3 bases and J dropped 3 bases, with 12 bases sitting between them. CDR3 length equals 15 residues. The CDR3 region is CASSYSWTDNQPQHF. In nucleotides, the CDR3 is TGTGCCAGCAGTTATTCCTGGACAGACAATCAGCCCCAGCATTTT.

This clone was seen a handful of times. This specimen includes other DNA sequences encoding the same CDR3. The J gene is TRBJ1-2, the V gene TRBV6-5; possibly TRBD1 for D (5 bases). Trimming shortened V by 0 bases and J by 4 bases, and 9 bases separated the two germline ends. CDR3 size: 14 residues. From germline, CDR1 is MNHEY and CDR2 SVGAGI. In nucleotides, the CDR3 is TGTGCCAGCAGTTACTCTGGGGGGATCTATGGCTACACCTTC. Its translation: CASSYSGGIYGYTF.

This chain links TRBV5-4 with TRBJ2-1; 8 bases fit TRBD2. The V segment lost 0 bases and the J segment 3 bases; nucleotides outside the gene matches: 2. This CDR3 has 15 amino acids. Germline CDR1 reads SGHNT; CDR2 reads YYREEE (reference sequence). CDR3 amino acids: CASSLDSGSYNEQFF. The CDR3 DNA sequence: TGTGCCAGCAGCTTGGACAGCGGGAGCTACAATGAGCAGTTCTTC.

This sequence joins TRBV9 and TRBJ2-1; TRBD1 matches at 10 bases. This CDR3 region has 17 residues. With 3 bases clipped from V and 0 bases from J, the junction kept 6 bases outside the gene matches. CDR1 and CDR2 (germline): SGDLS, YYNGEE. CDR3 sequence: CASSGSRTGGSYNEQFF. DNA for the CDR3: TGTGCCAGCAGCGGGTCGCGGACAGGGGGCTCCTACAATGAGCAGTTCTTC.

The chain carries TRBV5-1 and TRBJ2-7; a possible D gene is TRBD1 (6 bases). The CDR3 is made up of 15 amino acids. Trimming took off 0 bases at V and 4 bases at J, with 14 bases between the two ends. Germline assignment: CDR1 SGHRS and CDR2 YFSETQ. The CDR3 is CASSLEGQGLYEQYF. The CDR3 region has the DNA TGCGCCAGCAGCTTGGAGGGACAAGGTTTATACGAGCAGTACTTC. Full variable domain (remainder filled in from reference TRBV5-1 and TRBJ2-7): KAGVTQTPRYLIKTRGQQVTLSCSPISGHRSVSWYQQTPGQGLQFLFEYFSETQRNKGNFPGRFSGRQFSNSRSEMNVSTLELGDSALYLCASSLEGQGLYEQYFGPGTRLTVT.

Here the CDR3 DNA reads TGTGCCAGCAGCCCCTGGACAGGGGGAGAGACTGGAAACACCATATATTTT. This codes for CASSPWTGGETGNTIYF. The V call is TRBV9, the J call TRBJ1-3; 10 nucleotides line up with TRBD1. The ends lost 4 bases at V and 2 bases at J; junction bases unmatched: 9. CDR1 is SGDLS and CDR2 is YYNGEE in the germline V gene. CDR3 size: 17 residues.

The V call is TRBV19, the J call TRBJ1-1, with 7 nucleotides matching TRBD1. CDR3 size: 15 residues. J was trimmed by 0 bases and V by 8 bases; bases with no gene match: 9. Germline V gene data show CDR1 as LNHDA and CDR2 as SQIVND (reference sequence). CDR3 in amino acids: CASSAQQGMNTEAFF. CDR3 bases: TGTGCCAGTTCCGCTCAACAGGGGATGAACACTGAAGCTTTCTTT.

The rearrangement uses TRBV14 and TRBJ2-7; 7 nucleotides line up with TRBD2. The V and J ends lost 4 bases and 1 base, in that order; junction bases with no gene match: 7. This CDR3 region has 15 residues. The germline V gene has CDR1 SGHDN and CDR2 FVKESK. The CDR3, as DNA: TGTGCCAGCAGCCCGCGGGACTATTTATCCTACGAGCAGTACTTC. It translates to CASSPRDYLSYEQYF.

The chain links TRBV29-1 to TRBJ1-2; TRBD1 aligns across 8 bases. Trimming took 7 bases from V and 6 from J; bases not matched to a gene: 10. Germline V gene sequence: CDR1 SQVTM, CDR2 ANQGSEA. The CDR3 length is 13 residues. DNA for the CDR3: TGCAGCGCCAAGGACAGGGTTGTGAATGGCTACACCTTC. It translates to CSAKDRVVNGYTF.

This chain joins TRBV5-1 and TRBJ1-2; D is possibly TRBD1 (6 bases). CDR3 length: 15 amino acids. CDR1 is SGHRS and CDR2 is YFSETQ in the germline V gene. The V and J ends lost 0 bases and 0 bases respectively, with 9 bases between them. In DNA, the CDR3 is TGCGCCAGCAGCTTGGAGGGACAAACTAACTATGGCTACACCTTC. Its translation: CASSLEGQTNYGYTF.